These 20 T cell receptor beta chains came from one sample sequenced in a study of somatic mutations in cytotoxic T cells in rheumatoid arthritis. The method was immunoSEQ multiplex PCR; TCRdb's version includes in-frame clones alone and lacks a portion of them. The sample consists of 8,000 to 8,500 clones, approximately 68% of them appearing once. Sequencing used CD8+ T cells sorted from blood. Receptors originate from an adult with rheumatoid arthritis.

The sample holds a few counts of this clone. J is TRBJ2-7 and V is TRBV10-3; 11 bases are shared with TRBD1. Germline values: CDR1 ENHRY, CDR2 SYGVKD. The CDR3 is 15 residues long. J gave up 2 bases and V 2 bases, and 2 bases lay outside the gene matches. CDR3 protein: CAISEGGQGAYEQYF. The CDR3 DNA reads TGTGCCATCAGTGAGGGGGGACAGGGGGCCTACGAGCAGTACTTC.

The J gene is TRBJ2-5, the V gene TRBV9; D is perhaps TRBD1 or TRBD2 (5 bases each). The J call is in doubt because the DNA end fits TRBJ2-7 better. Per the germline V gene, CDR1 is SGDLS and CDR2 is YYNGEE. CDR3 length: 13 residues. For the CDR3, the DNA is TGTGCCAGCAGCGTGTCCCTTGGGGGCGAGCAGTACTTC. It translates to CASSVSLGGEQYF.

The chain combines TRBV19 with TRBJ2-5; no definite D call. The end of the DNA is better explained by TRBJ2-7, so the J call may be wrong. CDR1 LNHDA and CDR2 SQIVND come from the germline V gene (reference sequence). The CDR3 contains 13 residues. The CDR3 here is CASSMSTYYEQYF. The CDR3 nucleotides read TGTGCCAGTAGTATGTCGACCTACTACGAGCAGTACTTC.

V usage is TRBV28 and J usage is TRBJ2-2, with 8 bases lining up with TRBD2. CDR3 length: 16 amino acids. V trimming: 8 bases; J trimming: 0 bases; junction bases outside the gene matches: 8. Germline V gene data show CDR1 as MDHEN and CDR2 as SYDVKM. This chain's CDR3 is CASGDERGSNTGELFF. In DNA, the CDR3 is TGTGCCAGCGGTGATGAGCGGGGGTCGAACACCGGGGAGCTGTTTTTT.

The rearrangement links TRBV4-3 to TRBJ1-2; perhaps TRBD1 as D (5 bases). The germline V gene has CDR1 LGHNA and CDR2 YSLEER. The CDR3 length is 15 residues. Trimming removed 1 base from V and 1 base from J, with 10 bases in between. The DNA of the CDR3 is TGCGCCAGCAGCCAAGGCTCCCAGGGTAACTATGGCTACACCTTC. Amino acids: CASSQGSQGNYGYTF.

This chain uses TRBV21-1 with TRBJ2-3; the table's D call, TRBD2, was not checked against the DNA. TRBV21-1 is noted as a pseudogene. The CDR3 covers 18 residues. CDR3 sequence reads: CASSKGELAGDRTDTQYF. DNA for the CDR3: TGTGCCAGCAGCAAAGGGGAACTAGCGGGAGACCGCACAGATACGCAGTATTTT.

V gene TRBV6-1 combines with J gene TRBJ1-1; TRBD1 might be the D (6 bases). Trimming removed 1 base at V and 4 bases at J, with 10 bases between. CDR3 size: 14 residues. Per the germline V gene, CDR1 is MNHNS and CDR2 is SASEGT. The chain's CDR3 is CASSEVGGATEAFF. The DNA of the CDR3 is TGTGCCAGCAGTGAAGTAGGGGGGGCCACTGAAGCTTTCTTT.

This chain uses TRBV6-5 with TRBJ2-2; tentatively, D is TRBD2 (5 bases). This CDR3 comprises 14 residues. Germline CDR1 is MNHEY and CDR2 is SVGAGI. V lost 4 bases and J 6 bases, leaving 12 bases between the germline ends. CDR3 nucleotide sequence: TGTGCCAGCAGTTCGGCCGGGCGGGCCGGGGAGCTGTTTTTT. It specifies CASSSAGRAGELFF.

The chain joins TRBV11-2 to TRBJ1-1, with D uncertain. Germline CDR1 SGHAT, CDR2 FQNNGV. The CDR3 consists of 15 residues. V shed 4 bases and J shed 5 bases, with 17 bases lying between them. CDR3 in DNA: TGTGCCAGCAGCTCGTATTACCGGGAGAAAACTGAAGCTTTCTTT. Translating it yields CASSSYYREKTEAFF.

V usage is TRBV7-2 and J usage is TRBJ2-7; a weak D match, TRBD2 (6 bases). Between the trimmed V and J ends, which lost 5 bases and 0 bases, there was a span of 11 bases. CDR3 size: 14 residues. CDR1 is SGHTA, CDR2 FQGNSA, per germline. CDR3 protein: CASSSGSLSYEQYF. The CDR3 coding sequence is TGTGCCAGCAGCAGCGGGTCCCTCTCCTACGAGCAGTACTTC.

The J gene is TRBJ2-4, the V gene TRBV7-9; D unresolved. The CDR3 length is 13 residues. Germline-derived CDR1 and CDR2 are SEHNR and FQNEAQ (reference sequence). Trimming cost V 5 bases and J 4 bases, with 9 bases left between them. The CDR3 nucleotides read TGTGCCAGCAGCACGCCCGGGAAAAACATTCAGTACTTC. It encodes CASSTPGKNIQYF.

This clone was found a few times. This chain links TRBV4-3 with TRBJ2-7, with 7 bases identical to TRBD1. Germline V CDR1 and CDR2: LGHNA, YSLEER. The CDR3 covers 15 residues. V shed 1 base, J shed 2 bases, and the junction held 5 bases outside the gene matches. The CDR3 region is CASSQGLGQTYEQYF. CDR3 bases: TGCGCCAGCAGCCAAGGGCTGGGACAGACCTACGAGCAGTACTTC.

The V and J genes are TRBV5-4 and TRBJ2-7; D call uncertain. V lost 3 bases, J lost 3 bases, and 7 bases lay in between. The CDR3 length is 12 residues. CDR1 and CDR2 from the germline V gene are SGHNT and YYREEE (reference sequence). CDR3: CASSSGYYEQYF. CDR3 in DNA: TGTGCCAGCAGCTCCGGGTACTACGAGCAGTACTTC.

This chain links TRBV11-2 with TRBJ2-7; no reliable D call. The germline V gene encodes CDR1 SGHAT and CDR2 FQNNGV. CDR3 length: 14 amino acids. Trimming removed 1 base at V and 0 bases at J, with 7 bases between. The CDR3 bases are TGTGCCAGCAGCTTAGGTGCCGGCTCCTACGAGCAGTACTTC. Translated, it gives CASSLGAGSYEQYF.

This clone was counted a single time. The V and J genes are TRBV28 and TRBJ1-2, with D hard to call. The ends were cut back, 3 bases at V and 7 bases at J, with 12 bases in the middle. Germline loops: CDR1 MDHEN, CDR2 SYDVKM. The CDR3 is 13 amino acids. The CDR3 loop reads CASSFSAGRGYTF. CDR3 DNA: TGTGCCAGCAGTTTTTCGGCAGGCCGTGGCTACACCTTC.

The J gene is TRBJ2-5, the V gene TRBV7-3, with 9 positions matching TRBD2. Germline CDR1 and CDR2: SGHTA and FQGTGA. The CDR3 is 15 amino acids. V lost 5 bases and J lost 3; bases outside the gene matches: 7. CDR3 amino acids: CASSPRAGGEETQYF. The CDR3, as DNA: TGTGCCAGCAGCCCCCGAGCGGGAGGAGAAGAGACCCAGTACTTC.

In its sample, this clone was seen once. V gene TRBV29-1 combines with J gene TRBJ2-1; tentatively, D is TRBD2 (5 bases). The germline CDR1 and CDR2 sequences are SQVTM and ANQGSEA. The CDR3 has 14 amino acids. Trimming stripped 6 bases from V and 3 bases from J, with 15 bases between. The CDR3 region is CSVGDSGYYNEQFF. The CDR3 DNA is TGCAGCGTCGGCGATTCGGGATACTACAATGAGCAGTTCTTC.

The chain uses TRBV28 and TRBJ1-3, with D perhaps matching TRBD1 (6 bases). The CDR3 has 14 amino acids. Germline lookup yields CDR1 MDHEN and CDR2 SYDVKM. V lost 3 bases and J lost 4, with 10 bases in between. The CDR3: CASSFGGPGNTIYF. The DNA for the CDR3 is TGTGCCAGCAGTTTTGGGGGCCCAGGAAACACCATATATTTT.

This CDR3 is CASSAGTTEAFF. For the CDR3, the DNA is TGTGCCAGCAGCGCAGGGACCACTGAAGCTTTCTTT. The chain combines TRBV6-5 with TRBJ1-1; D is possibly TRBD1 (5 bases). The CDR3 extends over 12 amino acids. CDR1 and CDR2 (germline): MNHEY, SVGAGI. With 6 bases removed from V and 4 bases from J, the gap between germline ends came to 9 bases.

By frequency in the sample, this clone is medium-sized. The chain employs TRBV7-9 and TRBJ2-7, with 9 positions matching TRBD1. V shed 5 bases and J 2 bases; nucleotides not matched to a gene: 7. CDR3 length: 15 residues. CDR1 and CDR2 from the germline V gene are SEHNR and FQNEAQ (reference sequence). The CDR3 loop reads CASSPEDRGAYEQYF. Written as DNA, the CDR3 is TGTGCCAGCAGCCCGGAGGACAGGGGCGCCTACGAGCAGTACTTC. Variable domain in full (rest from reference TRBV7-9 and TRBJ2-7): DTGVSQNPRHKITKRGQNVTFRCDPISEHNRLYWYRQTLGQGPEFLTYFQNEAQLEKSRLLSDRFSAERPKGSFSTLEIQRTEQGDSAMYLCASSPEDRGAYEQYFGPGTRLTVT.